This T cell receptor beta chain originates from a study of T cell changes during pregnancy in multiple sclerosis. Sequencing used immunoSEQ multiplex PCR; TCRdb keeps in-frame clones, though not all of them. The sample contains some 85,000 clones, roughly 95% of which appear only once. V shed 2 bases, J shed 0 bases, and the junction held 4 bases outside the gene matches. The CDR3 has 16 residues. CDR1 is MNHNY, CDR2 SVGAGI, per germline (reference sequence). The source material was peripheral blood, sampled in the second trimester of pregnancy. The gene calls are TRBV6-6 and TRBJ2-1; 7 positions match TRBD2. This clonotype was obtained from a female donor with multiple sclerosis, enrolled in a pregnancy study. CDR3 sequence (DNA): TGTGCCAGCAGTTACCGCGGCGGGAGCTCCTACAATGAGCAGTTCTTC. Translation gives CASSYRGGSSYNEQFF.